These 16 T cell receptor beta chains were all obtained from the same sample, sequenced in a study of T cells after yellow fever vaccination. TCRdb re-analysed the 5' RACE reads in MiXCR, keeping a single row per CDR3 protein. This table has hundreds of thousands of distinct CDR3 sequences, around 12% appearing once. Sequencing was performed on CD4+ T cells sorted from PBMCs, taken 15 days after the yellow fever booster vaccination. These receptors originate from a man aged 18 to 29 who received the YFV17D yellow fever vaccine.

The rearrangement links TRBV6-2 or TRBV6-3 to TRBJ2-3; 11 nucleotides align to TRBD2. Germline assignment: CDR1 MNHEY and CDR2 SVGEGT. The CDR3 has 17 amino acids. With 1 base clipped from V and 1 base from J, the junction kept 4 bases outside the gene matches. The CDR3 loop reads CASSYLKLAGGTDTQYF. The CDR3 bases are TGTGCCAGCAGTTACTTAAAACTAGCGGGGGGCACAGATACGCAGTATTTT.

This chain joins TRBV7-2 and TRBJ2-6; D gene uncertain. CDR1 and CDR2 from the germline V gene are SGHTA and FQGNSA. The CDR3 covers 13 residues. V dropped 1 base and J dropped 3 bases, with 1 base sitting between them. The CDR3 is CASSLVGANVLTF. As DNA, the CDR3 is TGTGCCAGCAGCTTAGTTGGGGCCAACGTCCTGACTTTC. The full variable domain, its missing parts supplied by reference TRBV7-2 and TRBJ2-6, is GAGVSQSPSNKVTEKGKDVELRCDPISGHTALYWYRQSLGQGLEFLIYFQGNSAPDKSGLPSDRFSAERTGGSVSTLTIQRTQQEDSAVYLCASSLVGANVLTFGAGSRLTVL.

This clonotype was observed a single time. The chain has TRBV9 and TRBJ2-3; TRBD2 matches at 8 bases. V gave up 3 bases and J gave up 4 bases; unmatched junction bases: 10. Germline V gives CDR1 SGDLS, CDR2 YYNGEE. The CDR3 is 16 residues long. This CDR3 reads CASSGPQGAGADTQYF. The CDR3 nucleotides are TGTGCCAGCAGCGGACCCCAGGGAGCGGGGGCAGATACGCAGTATTTT.

The rearrangement joins TRBV6-5 to TRBJ1-1; unclear D gene. CDR3 size: 15 residues. V was trimmed by 2 bases and J by 2 bases, leaving 12 bases between them. Germline CDR1 reads MNHEY; CDR2 reads SVGAGI. CDR3 sequence reads: CASSYGDWQNTEAFF. Here the CDR3 DNA reads TGTGCCAGCAGTTACGGGGATTGGCAAAACACTGAAGCTTTCTTT.

The V gene is TRBV20-1, the J gene TRBJ2-5, with D perhaps TRBD2 (6 bases). Trimming took off 3 bases at V and 1 base at J, with 12 bases between the two ends. This CDR3 has 14 residues. Germline values: CDR1 DFQATT, CDR2 SNEGSKA (reference sequence). For the CDR3, the DNA is TGCAGTGCTAGCCCGGGGGTATTCCAAGAGACCCAGTACTTC. It yields the protein CSASPGVFQETQYF.

In its sample, this clonotype was seen a few times. J is TRBJ2-3 and V is TRBV24-1, with D maybe TRBD1 (5 bases). V lost 4 bases, J lost 1 base, and 14 bases lay in between. This CDR3 is 16 amino acids long. The germline gives CDR1 KGHDR, CDR2 SFDVKD. The CDR3 reads CATSDPRVLGTDTQYF. The CDR3 DNA is TGTGCCACCAGTGACCCCAGGGTGTTGGGCACAGATACGCAGTATTTT.

The rearrangement links TRBV21-1 to TRBJ2-3; the D call of TRBD2 is as the table states it, not checked on the DNA. TRBV21-1 is reported as a pseudogene. The length of the CDR3 is 16 residues. The CDR3 sequence: CASSSWGLAATDTQYF. Here the CDR3 DNA reads TGTGCCAGCAGCAGTTGGGGACTAGCAGCCACAGATACGCAGTATTTT.

There are many counts of this clonotype. The rearrangement joins TRBV5-1 to TRBJ2-3; D gene unclear. Trimming took 2 bases from V and 4 from J, leaving 8 bases between them. Germline values: CDR1 SGHRS, CDR2 YFSETQ. The CDR3 covers 13 residues. The CDR3 sequence: CASSFLDADTQYF. The DNA of the CDR3 is TGCGCCAGCAGCTTTCTAGACGCAGATACGCAGTATTTT.

This chain uses TRBV2 with TRBJ2-7; the D gene is possibly TRBD2 (7 bases). This CDR3 is 14 amino acids long. Trimming took 8 bases from V and 4 from J, leaving 18 bases between them. The V gene's germline CDR1 is SNHLY and CDR2 FYNNEI. CDR3 sequence: CASQRDTRAYEQYV. The DNA for the CDR3 is TGTGCCAGCCAGCGGGACACAAGAGCATACGAGCAGTACGTC.

This clonotype has only a few counts. V and J are TRBV6-5 and TRBJ1-2; TRBD1 might be the D (5 bases). Germline V gene sequence: CDR1 MNHEY, CDR2 SVGAGI. V dropped 6 bases and J dropped 12 bases, with 14 bases sitting between them. This CDR3 comprises 11 residues. The CDR3 here is CASRGGTTHTF. In DNA form, the CDR3 reads TGTGCCAGCAGGGGGGGGACGACACACACCTTC.

This clonotype was seen a handful of times. The V call is TRBV29-1, the J call TRBJ1-3; D ambiguous. V lost 4 bases, J lost 0 bases, and 7 bases lay in between. Germline V gene data show CDR1 as SQVTM and CDR2 as ANQGSEA. This CDR3 has 13 residues. In DNA, the CDR3 is TGCAGCGTTGGACACGGCTCTGGAAACACCATATATTTT. This gives the protein CSVGHGSGNTIYF.

This clonotype was observed a handful of times. CDR3 amino acids: CASESGTGGDQPQHF. CDR3 nucleotide sequence: TGTGCCAGCGAATCAGGGACAGGGGGTGATCAGCCCCAGCATTTT. The gene calls are TRBV7-9 and TRBJ1-5, with 11 bases aligning to TRBD1. The CDR3 covers 15 residues. CDR1 SEHNR and CDR2 FQNEAQ come from the germline V gene (reference sequence). Trimming cost V 8 bases and J 5 bases; bases outside gene matches: 8.

This chain connects TRBV6-2 or TRBV6-3 to TRBJ1-5; D unclear. Germline values: CDR1 MNHEY, CDR2 SVGEGT. This CDR3 spans 13 amino acids. V lost 5 bases, J lost 5 bases, and 10 bases lay in between. CDR3 sequence reads: CASSETTYQPQHF. CDR3 nucleotides: TGTGCCAGCAGTGAGACAACTTATCAGCCCCAGCATTTT.

This chain uses TRBV6-6 with TRBJ2-6, with D perhaps given as TRBD1 or TRBD2 (5 bases each). Trimming pared 7 bases from V and 0 bases from J, leaving 13 bases between. The CDR3 totals 16 residues. The germline CDR1 and CDR2 sequences are MNHNY and SVGAGI (reference sequence). In DNA, the CDR3 is TGTGCCAGCACCCCGGGACCGATCTCTGGGGCCAACGTCCTGACTTTC. Translating gives CASTPGPISGANVLTF.

This sequence joins TRBV30 and TRBJ2-5, with D possibly being TRBD2 (7 bases). Between the trimmed V and J ends, which lost 5 bases and 5 bases, there was a span of 24 bases. Germline assignment: CDR1 GTSNPN and CDR2 SVGIG (reference sequence). The CDR3 is 16 residues long. The CDR3 bases are TGTGCCTGGGTTACTGGGGGGGCTCTGCCTCGGGAGACCCAGTACTTC. This sequence encodes CAWVTGGALPRETQYF.

In this sample, this clonotype turned up many times. This chain uses TRBV6-5 with TRBJ2-7, with a tentative D call TRBD2 (6 bases). The V gene's germline CDR1 is MNHEY and CDR2 SVGAGI. V was pared by 2 bases and J by 2 bases, with 13 bases between. The CDR3 consists of 15 residues. CDR3 protein: CASSYEGTLPYEQYF. In nucleotides, the CDR3 is TGTGCCAGCAGTTACGAGGGGACTTTGCCCTACGAGCAGTACTTC.